Listed below are T cell receptor beta chains from one sample, sequenced in a study of beta chain features in type 1 diabetes. Libraries were prepared by immunoSEQ multiplex PCR; TCRdb keeps only in-frame clonotypes and omits some of them. The sample yields around 690,000 clones, around 11% seen once. Sample: naive CD4+ T cells from blood. The origin of the receptors is a man aged 30 to 45 with type 1 diabetes. The CDR3 runs from the conserved cysteine through the conserved F or W. The D gene is left open where the match is weak. Rows may omit the clone size; those that give it use once, few, many or a size class.

clone size	V gene	J gene	D gene	CDR3 protein	CDR3 DNA
few	TRBV15	TRBJ2-1	TRBD2	CATSRGGNNYNEQFF	TGTGCCACCAGCAGGGGAGGGAATAACTACAATGAGCAGTTCTTC
few	TRBV4-3	TRBJ1-2	TRBD1	CASSQAGQDNYGYTF	TGCGCCAGCAGCCAAGCGGGACAGGACAACTATGGCTACACCTTC
.	TRBV11-2	TRBJ1-6	.	CASTSGAGINSPLHF	TGTGCCAGCACTTCGGGAGCAGGGATTAATTCACCCCTCCACTTT
.	TRBV29-1	TRBJ1-2	.	CSVVENYGYTF	TGCAGCGTTGTGGAGAACTATGGCTACACCTTC
few	TRBV2	TRBJ1-4	.	CASTGFEKLFF	TGTGCCAGCACCGGGTTCGAAAAACTGTTTTTT
few	TRBV5-1	TRBJ2-5	.	CASSLAGLQETQYF	TGCGCCAGCAGCTTGGCCGGGCTTCAAGAGACCCAGTACTTC
.	TRBV9	TRBJ1-2	TRBD1	CASSVGQGGIYGYTF	TGTGCCAGCAGCGTCGGACAGGGGGGGATCTATGGCTACACCTTC
few	TRBV28	TRBJ2-3	.	CASSLLVGGSDTQYF	TGTGCCAGCAGTTTATTAGTAGGGGGGTCAGATACGCAGTATTTT
few	TRBV10-3	TRBJ1-1	.	CAIRIDTSNTEAFF	TGTGCCATCAGGATAGACACGTCGAACACTGAAGCTTTCTTT
.	TRBV28	TRBJ1-5	.	CASSSLAGLGPQHF	TGTGCCAGCAGTTCCCTCGCCGGGCTGGGGCCCCAGCATTTT
.	TRBV5-4	TRBJ2-2	TRBD1	CASSLGRGLTTGELFF	TGTGCCAGCAGCTTGGGCAGGGGGCTGACCACCGGGGAGCTGTTTTTT
few	TRBV5-4	TRBJ2-2	.	CASSLSTDTGELFF	TGTGCCAGCAGCTTGTCAACAGATACCGGGGAGCTGTTTTTT
.	TRBV28	TRBJ2-7	.	CASSSTNPPYEQYF	TGTGCCAGCAGTTCTACTAATCCCCCCTACGAGCAGTACTTC
few	TRBV7-8	TRBJ1-6	.	CASSLAAVPASSLHF	TGTGCCAGCAGCTTAGCGGCAGTCCCAGCGAGTTCCCTCCACTTT
.	TRBV2	TRBJ1-2	TRBD1	CASRLGQGSYGYTF	TGTGCCAGCAGGCTCGGACAGGGGAGCTATGGCTACACCTTC
.	TRBV5-6	TRBJ2-7	.	CASSLSVDEQYF	TGTGCCAGCAGCTTGTCCGTGGACGAGCAGTACTTC
.	TRBV5-4	TRBJ1-6	TRBD1	CASTRGSNAGGNSPLHF	TGTGCCAGCACGAGGGGCTCTAACGCAGGGGGCAATTCACCCCTCCACTTT
.	TRBV9	TRBJ2-7	.	CASSVAGGPSYEQYF	TGTGCCAGCAGCGTGGCCGGGGGGCCCTCCTACGAGCAGTACTTC
.	TRBV29-1	TRBJ1-2	TRBD1	CSVWTGERYTF	TGCAGCGTGTGGACAGGGGAGCGCTACACCTTC
.	TRBV18	TRBJ1-2	TRBD1	CASSPAQTGSYGYTF	TGTGCCAGCTCACCAGCCCAGACAGGGTCCTATGGCTACACCTTC
few	TRBV6-6	TRBJ1-2	TRBD1	CASSYRIGTDYGYTF	TGTGCCAGCAGTTACAGAATAGGGACAGACTATGGCTACACCTTC
.	TRBV5-1	TRBJ1-1	TRBD1	CASSNDRELGEAFF	TGCGCCAGCAGCAACGACAGGGAGTTAGGGGAAGCTTTCTTT
.	TRBV5-1	TRBJ1-1	.	CASSGGSPNTEAFF	TGCGCCAGCAGCGGGGGCAGTCCGAACACTGAAGCTTTCTTT
.	TRBV27	TRBJ2-1	TRBD2	CASSSYPLAGGREQFF	TGTGCCAGCAGTTCGTATCCTCTAGCGGGGGGGCGCGAGCAGTTCTTC
.	TRBV6-6	TRBJ2-1	TRBD1	CASSSLSGTGFNEQFF	TGTGCCAGCAGCTCCCTTTCCGGGACAGGGTTCAATGAGCAGTTCTTC
few	TRBV6-5	TRBJ1-1	.	CASSYSLTEMNTEAFF	TGTGCCAGCAGTTATTCCCTGACAGAGATGAACACTGAAGCTTTCTTT
few	TRBV2	TRBJ2-6	TRBD2	CAAIGGSSGANVLTF	TGTGCCGCGATCGGGGGGTCCTCTGGGGCCAACGTCCTGACTTTC
.	TRBV29-1	TRBJ2-1	.	CSVVYSAASYYNEQFF	TGCAGCGTTGTTTATTCAGCCGCATCTTACTACAATGAGCAGTTCTTC
.	TRBV30	TRBJ2-7	.	CAWSPRARNEQYF	TGTGCCTGGAGTCCTAGGGCTCGGAACGAGCAGTACTTC
.	TRBV30	TRBJ2-6	.	CAWSPGEGGSSGANVLTF	TGTGCCTGGAGCCCCGGAGAGGGAGGTTCCTCTGGGGCCAACGTCCTGACTTTC
few	TRBV29-1	TRBJ2-7	TRBD1	CSATTGFVSEQYF	TGCAGCGCTACGACAGGGTTTGTTTCCGAGCAGTACTTC
few	TRBV2	TRBJ2-5	TRBD2	CASGTNQETQYF	TGTGCCAGCGGGACTAACCAAGAGACCCAGTACTTC
.	TRBV9	TRBJ2-3	.	CASSVVGGSTDTQYF	TGTGCCAGCAGCGTAGTTGGGGGGAGCACAGATACGCAGTATTTT
.	TRBV9	TRBJ2-1	TRBD2	CASSGGLDSYNEQFF	TGTGCCAGCAGCGGCGGACTAGACTCCTACAATGAGCAGTTCTTC
few	TRBV7-9	TRBJ2-3	.	CASSFATDTGYTDTQYF	TGTGCCAGCAGCTTTGCCACCGACACAGGGTACACAGATACGCAGTATTTT
.	TRBV9	TRBJ1-4	.	CASSVADGELFF	TGTGCCAGCAGCGTGGCGGACGGAGAACTGTTTTTT
few	TRBV10-3	TRBJ2-5	.	CAISDRTLKGETQYF	TGTGCCATCAGTGATAGGACGCTGAAGGGAGAGACCCAGTACTTC
.	TRBV7-2	TRBJ1-1	.	CASSPTRVNTEAFF	TGTGCCAGCAGCCCCACAAGGGTGAACACTGAAGCTTTCTTT
.	TRBV25-1	TRBJ1-1	TRBD1	CASSVTGAGTEAFF	TGTGCCAGCAGTGTGACAGGGGCGGGCACTGAAGCTTTCTTT
few	TRBV9	TRBJ1-2	.	CASSVGYGYTF	TGTGCCAGCAGCGTAGGGTATGGCTACACCTTC
few	TRBV9	TRBJ2-1	.	CASSVGDRSYNEQFF	TGTGCCAGCAGCGTAGGGGACCGGTCCTACAATGAGCAGTTCTTC
few	TRBV28	TRBJ2-1	.	CASSPPDGGSYNEQFF	TGTGCCAGCAGTCCCCCCGACGGGGGCTCCTACAATGAGCAGTTCTTC
few	TRBV29-1	TRBJ2-5	TRBD1	CSVISGGAGTQYF	TGCAGCGTTATTTCAGGGGGCGCGGGGACCCAGTACTTC
.	TRBV2	TRBJ1-2	.	CASGRAYGYTF	TGTGCCAGCGGCAGGGCGTATGGCTACACCTTC
few	TRBV4-3	TRBJ1-4	.	CASSQEASVGRTANNEKLFF	TGCGCCAGCAGCCAAGAGGCATCGGTGGGGAGGACAGCCAATAATGAAAAACTGTTTTTT
few	TRBV14	TRBJ2-3	.	CASSQDKRRWDTQYF	TGTGCCAGCAGCCAAGATAAAAGGAGATGGGATACGCAGTATTTT
.	TRBV5-8	TRBJ1-2	.	CASSLAAGRNYGYTF	TGTGCCAGCAGCTTGGCCGCAGGGCGGAACTATGGCTACACCTTC
.	TRBV7-2	TRBJ1-2	.	CASSTTLQGSLGYTF	TGTGCCAGCAGCACCACTTTACAGGGTTCGTTAGGCTACACCTTC
few	TRBV27	TRBJ1-3	TRBD1	CASSPDRAGNTIYF	TGTGCCAGCAGTCCGGACAGGGCTGGAAACACCATATATTTT
.	TRBV7-2	TRBJ2-7	.	CASSLLPYEQYF	TGTGCCAGCAGCTTACTTCCGTACGAGCAGTACTTC
once	TRBV4-3	TRBJ1-5	TRBD1	CASSQGIPRTGGRNQPQHF	TGCGCCAGCAGCCAAGGGATTCCGAGGACAGGGGGCCGCAATCAGCCCCAGCATTTT
.	TRBV19	TRBJ1-5	.	CASSTGVGQPQHF	TGTGCCAGTAGTACGGGGGTAGGTCAGCCCCAGCATTTT
.	TRBV2	TRBJ1-6	.	CASSEGAGSPLHF	TGTGCCAGCAGTGAGGGGGCTGGATCACCCCTCCACTTT